This TCR beta chain was found in a study of blood T cell repertoires in COVID-19. Original data processing: For nucleated cells, counts were estimated from reference gene primer amplification. Assay: immunoSEQ multiplex PCR; the TCRdb copy retains only in-frame clones and omits some. The V and J calls and the clone size are those of that table, but D and trimming were determined from the DNA. The table lists roughly 500,000 clones, around nine tenths of them singletons. Sequenced sample: PBMCs or T cells enriched from blood (not recorded which). The TCR sequence derives from a woman in her sixties who had recovered from COVID-19.

CDR3 nucleotide sequence: TGTGCCAGCAGCCCAGGCCGCCGACAGACAGTCCAAGAGACCCAGTACTTC. It specifies CASSPGRRQTVQETQYF. The chain couples TRBV11-2 to TRBJ2-5, with D maybe TRBD1 (5 bases). This CDR3 has 17 amino acids. Looked up from germline, CDR1 is SGHAT and CDR2 is FQNNGV. V was clipped by 5 bases and J by 1 base, with 20 bases between them.